The clone carrying this T cell receptor (beta chain) occurred many times. Trimming cost V 5 bases and J 5 bases; bases outside gene matches: 10. Germline values: CDR1 DFQATT, CDR2 SNEGSKA (reference sequence). The CDR3 covers 14 residues. The sample is drawn from a study of identical twins. TCRdb reprocessed the 5' RACE reads with MiXCR, giving one entry per CDR3 protein. Of 300,000 to 400,000 distinct CDR3 sequences in the sample, approximately 13% were seen once. The data also belong to a second study, concerning yellow fever vaccine responses in identical twins. That study reports: Twins reportedly appeared to share part of their vaccine T cell response while keeping part individual.

Material: CD8+ T cells sorted from blood. V gene TRBV20-1 combines with J gene TRBJ2-7; 9 bases fit TRBD1. The receptor was derived from a woman under 30 in good health. CDR3 in amino acids: CSAEGDRVSDEQYF. CDR3 nucleotide sequence: TGCAGTGCTGAGGGGGACAGGGTTTCTGACGAGCAGTACTTC.